The 24 T cell receptor beta chains below were found in one sample sequenced in a study of shared clonotypes between healthy human individuals. Repertoires were generated with immunoSEQ multiplex PCR, while TCRdb's copy carries only in-frame clones and drops some. The sample lists under 650,000 clones, less than 96% occurring once. The sequenced material came from naive CD4+ T cells sorted from blood. Subset of the sample: CD45RA+ positively selected. The receptors shown here come from a woman under 40 in good health.

The J gene is TRBJ1-4, the V gene TRBV18; no reliable D call. This CDR3 is built from 14 residues. V lost 5 bases and J lost 1, with 8 bases in between. Germline CDR1 and CDR2: KGHSH and LQKENI. In nucleotides, the CDR3 is TGTGCCAGCTCAGCAGGAGTAACTAATGAAAAACTGTTTTTT. It yields the protein CASSAGVTNEKLFF.

The gene calls are TRBV19 and TRBJ2-7, with TRBD2 identical over 8 bases. CDR3 length: 15 amino acids. In germline, CDR1 is LNHDA, CDR2 SQIVND (reference sequence). V gave up 3 bases and J gave up 3 bases; unmatched junction bases: 7. The CDR3 bases are TGTGCCAGTAGTATTTCCGGGACTAGTGGCTACGAGCAGTACTTC. It yields the protein CASSISGTSGYEQYF.

The chain recombines TRBV28 with TRBJ1-6, with D maybe TRBD1 (6 bases). Trimming removed 3 bases at V and 10 bases at J, with 16 bases between. This CDR3 spans 15 amino acids. Germline lookup yields CDR1 MDHEN and CDR2 SYDVKM. CDR3 sequence: CASSLGRGLTSPLHF. In nucleotides, the CDR3 is TGTGCCAGCAGTTTGGGCAGGGGATTAACGTCACCCCTCCACTTT.

The rearrangement links TRBV13 to TRBJ1-3; unclear D gene. The germline CDR1 and CDR2 sequences are PRHDT and FYEKMQ (reference sequence). The CDR3 covers 14 residues. V was clipped by 5 bases and J by 1 base, with 9 bases between them. CDR3 protein: CASSRGRSGNTIYF. The CDR3 coding sequence is TGTGCCAGCAGCCGAGGACGGTCTGGAAACACCATATATTTT.

The gene calls are TRBV28 and TRBJ1-6; D uncertain. Trimming took 7 bases from V and 0 from J, leaving 19 bases between them. Germline-derived CDR1 and CDR2 are MDHEN and SYDVKM. CDR3 length equals 18 residues. CDR3 protein: CASIPRSGPFSYNSPLHF. The DNA for the CDR3 is TGTGCCAGCATTCCCCGTTCAGGTCCATTCTCCTATAATTCACCCCTCCACTTT.

V is TRBV4-2 and J is TRBJ2-1; TRBD2 might be the D (6 bases). Per germline, CDR1 LGHNA and CDR2 YNFKEQ. Trimming pared 0 bases from V and 1 base from J, leaving 13 bases between. CDR3 length: 17 residues. The CDR3 bases are TGTGCCAGCAGCCAAGAATCTAGCGACTCATCCTACAATGAGCAGTTCTTC. Translating gives CASSQESSDSSYNEQFF.

The chain is built from TRBV7-6 and TRBJ2-3, with TRBD2 identical over 11 bases. From germline, CDR1 is SGHVS and CDR2 FNYEAQ. The CDR3 spans 16 residues. V dropped 2 bases and J dropped 2; count of bases not matched to a gene: 3. The CDR3 DNA follows: TGTGCCAGCAGCTTAATAGCGGGAGGGTTCACAGATACGCAGTATTTT. Its protein is CASSLIAGGFTDTQYF.

This clone appeared once. The chain recombines TRBV11-1 with TRBJ2-2, with D possibly TRBD1 on 6 matching bases. Trimming stripped 5 bases from V and 6 bases from J, with 10 bases between. The CDR3 is made up of 13 amino acids. The germline V gene has CDR1 SGHAT and CDR2 FQDESV (reference sequence). Here the CDR3 reads CASSPRGSGELFF. The CDR3 DNA sequence: TGTGCCAGCAGCCCGAGGGGGTCCGGGGAGCTGTTTTTT.

V and J are TRBV11-1 and TRBJ2-1; TRBD2 matches 12 bases. After removal of 5 bases from V and 8 bases from J, the junction contained 10 bases not matched to a gene. The CDR3 contains 16 residues. Germline CDR1 SGHAT, CDR2 FQDESV (reference sequence). The CDR3 DNA sequence: TGTGCCAGCAGCCGACTAGCGGGAGACAAGGTCGATGAGCAGTTCTTC. Translating it yields CASSRLAGDKVDEQFF.

This clone was observed once. The rearrangement joins TRBV5-1 to TRBJ2-5; 8 nucleotides line up with TRBD1. Judging by the DNA end, TRBJ2-7 fits better; the J call may be wrong. CDR1 is SGHRS and CDR2 is YFSETQ in the germline V gene. The CDR3 covers 16 residues. The CDR3 DNA reads as TGCGCCAGCAGCTTGGATGCGGACAGGGCATATTACGAGCAGTACTTC. Its protein product is CASSLDADRAYYEQYF.

J is TRBJ1-2 and V is TRBV5-6; D gene unclear. Germline V gene lookup returns CDR1 SGHDT and CDR2 YYEEEE. The ends were cut back, 1 base at V and 2 bases at J, with 9 bases in the middle. CDR3 size: 14 residues. The CDR3, as DNA: TGTGCCAGCAGCTTGAGGGATCCGAACTATGGCTACACCTTC. Protein product: CASSLRDPNYGYTF.

This chain links TRBV6-1 with TRBJ2-7; D might be TRBD2 (5 bases). The V end was cut by 7 bases, the J end by 0 bases, with 13 bases between. This CDR3 has 14 residues. Germline V gene data show CDR1 as MNHNS and CDR2 as SASEGT. In DNA form, the CDR3 reads TGTGCCAGCACCCGGACTTCTACCTCCTACGAGCAGTACTTC. It translates to CASTRTSTSYEQYF.

The chain combines TRBV28 with TRBJ2-2; no clear D gene. The CDR3 runs to 16 residues. The V and J ends lost 5 bases and 6 bases respectively, with 19 bases between them. Germline V CDR1 and CDR2: MDHEN, SYDVKM. CDR3 DNA sequence: TGTGCCAGCAGTCCCCGTCGGCGGTTTCGGGCCGGGGAGCTGTTTTTT. It translates to CASSPRRRFRAGELFF.

The J gene is TRBJ1-3, the V gene TRBV19; no reliable D call. The germline V and J ends were trimmed by 4 bases and 6 bases, with 13 bases remaining between them. Germline CDR1 reads LNHDA; CDR2 reads SQIVND (reference sequence). The CDR3 contains 14 residues. This CDR3 is CASSNPGDVNTIYF. DNA for the CDR3: TGTGCCAGTAGTAATCCAGGAGATGTAAACACCATATATTTT.

V and J are TRBV7-8 and TRBJ1-5, with D unresolved. CDR3 length: 16 residues. Per germline, CDR1 SGHVS and CDR2 FQNEAQ. Trimming pared 4 bases from V and 3 bases from J, leaving 16 bases between. In DNA, the CDR3 is TGTGCCAGCAGCTCCTCACGTTTAAAATTCAATCAGCCCCAGCATTTT. It yields the protein CASSSSRLKFNQPQHF. Together with reference TRBV7-8 and TRBJ1-5, the CDR3 gives the full variable domain: GAGVSQSPRYKVAKRGQDVALRCDPISGHVSLFWYQQALGQGPEFLTYFQNEAQLDKSGLPSDRFFAERPEGSVSTLKIQRTQQEDSAVYLCASSSSRLKFNQPQHFGDGTRLSIL.

The CDR3 reads CASGTSGVNEQFF. As DNA, the CDR3 is TGTGCCAGCGGGACTAGCGGGGTCAATGAGCAGTTCTTC. The V call is TRBV4-2, the J call TRBJ2-1; 13 bases are shared with TRBD2. Germline V gene data show CDR1 as LGHNA and CDR2 as YNFKEQ. The ends lost 8 bases at V and 6 bases at J; junction bases unmatched: 1. The CDR3 is 13 amino acids.

The gene calls are TRBV7-2 and TRBJ2-2; D ambiguous. V was trimmed by 4 bases and J by 7 bases, leaving 13 bases between them. Looked up from germline, CDR1 is SGHTA and CDR2 is FQGNSA. The CDR3 loop spans 14 amino acids. As DNA, the CDR3 is TGTGCCAGCAGCTCAAGCTGGTTCGGCGGGGAGCTGTTTTTT. Translation gives CASSSSWFGGELFF.

CDR3 in DNA: TGTGCCAGCAGCACCTGGACTAGCGGGAATGAGCAGTTCTTC. Protein sequence: CASSTWTSGNEQFF. V usage is TRBV11-2 and J usage is TRBJ2-1; TRBD2 agrees at 11 bases. This CDR3 comprises 14 residues. Germline values: CDR1 SGHAT, CDR2 FQNNGV. The V gene end was trimmed by 5 bases and the J gene end by 7 bases; junction bases not matched to a gene: 4.

The chain links TRBV5-1 to TRBJ1-2, with D perhaps matching TRBD1 (5 bases). The germline V gene has CDR1 SGHRS and CDR2 YFSETQ. Trimming left V 4 bases short and J 7 bases short, with 17 bases between. The CDR3 spans 14 residues. The CDR3 loop is CASSPQSGTVGYTF. DNA for the CDR3: TGCGCCAGCAGCCCCCAATCAGGGACGGTTGGCTACACCTTC. Full variable domain (remainder filled in from reference TRBV5-1 and TRBJ1-2): KAGVTQTPRYLIKTRGQQVTLSCSPISGHRSVSWYQQTPGQGLQFLFEYFSETQRNKGNFPGRFSGRQFSNSRSEMNVSTLELGDSALYLCASSPQSGTVGYTFGSGTRLTVV.

The chain couples TRBV18 to TRBJ2-5, with 8 bases aligning to TRBD1. From germline, CDR1 is KGHSH and CDR2 LQKENI. The CDR3 contains 14 residues. The junction had 5 bases not matched to a gene; V was cut back by 5 bases and J by 3 bases. The CDR3, as DNA: TGTGCCAGCTCAGCGGGACAGGTCGAAGAGACCCAGTACTTC. It translates to CASSAGQVEETQYF.

A note on this clone: Distinct nucleotide sequences in the sample also encode this CDR3. The chain employs TRBV19 and TRBJ1-1; weak D call: TRBD1 (5 bases). The germline V gene has CDR1 LNHDA and CDR2 SQIVND (reference sequence). V was trimmed by 3 bases and J by 2 bases, leaving 7 bases between them. The CDR3 is 13 residues long. CDR3 DNA: TGTGCCAGTAGTATTACAGGAAACACTGAAGCTTTCTTT. Amino acid sequence: CASSITGNTEAFF.

The chain carries TRBV5-8 and TRBJ1-2, with D perhaps TRBD1 (6 bases). Germline V lookup: CDR1 SGHTS, CDR2 YDEGEE. This CDR3 region has 15 residues. Trimming removed 2 bases from V and 5 bases from J, with 16 bases in between. The CDR3 bases are TGTGCCAGCAGCTTTGGGGCCGGACAGAGATATGGCTACACCTTC. Translation gives CASSFGAGQRYGYTF.

The rearrangement joins TRBV10-3 to TRBJ2-7; D unresolved. Germline V lookup: CDR1 ENHRY, CDR2 SYGVKD. The CDR3 extends over 12 amino acids. The ends were cut back, 2 bases at V and 3 bases at J, with 5 bases in the middle. CDR3 loop: CAISEASYEQYF. For the CDR3, the DNA is TGTGCCATCAGTGAGGCGAGCTACGAGCAGTACTTC.

The chain employs TRBV14 and TRBJ2-5, with D perhaps matching TRBD1 or TRBD2 (5 bases each). The length of the CDR3 is 14 residues. Germline CDR1 reads SGHDN; CDR2 reads FVKESK. The V end lost 4 bases, the J end lost 7 bases, and 16 bases lay between the germline ends. For the CDR3, the DNA is TGTGCCAGCAGCCGGGCCGGGACCCTGGGGACCCAGTACTTC. The encoded protein is CASSRAGTLGTQYF. Variable domain in full (rest from reference TRBV14 and TRBJ2-5): EAGVTQFPSHSVIEKGQTVTLRCDPISGHDNLYWYRRVMGKEIKFLLHFVKESKQDESGMPNNRFLAERTGGTYSTLKVQPAELEDSGVYFCASSRAGTLGTQYFGPGTRLLVL.